These T cell receptor beta chains were read from a single sample in a study of CD8 T cells in Susac syndrome. A single record per CDR3 protein comes from TCRdb applying MiXCR to the immunoSEQ multiplex PCR reads. The sample carries 150,000 to 200,000 distinct CDR3 sequences, roughly 93% recorded once. The sequencing input was CD4+ T cells from PBMCs. The receptors stem from a human donor in good health. The CDR3 runs from the conserved cysteine through the conserved F or W. The D gene is left open where the match is weak. Expanded clones get a size class; other rows say once, few or many, or leave the size out.

.,.,TRBV15,TRBJ2-5,CATSSRMGTETQYF,TGTGCCACCAGCAGCAGAATGGGGACGGAGACCCAGTACTTC
.,TRBD2,TRBV10-3,TRBJ2-7,CAISSPRGSYEQYF,TGTGCCATCAGTAGCCCGCGGGGGTCCTACGAGCAGTACTTC
once,.,TRBV24-1,TRBJ2-1,CATSGGARSYNEQFF,TGTGCCACCAGTGGGGGGGCGAGGTCCTACAATGAGCAGTTCTTC
.,.,TRBV3-1,TRBJ1-1,CASSQDLGRDTEAFF,TGTGCCAGCAGCCAAGATCTGGGGCGGGACACTGAAGCTTTCTTT
.,.,TRBV29-1,TRBJ1-2,CTAEGGNGYTF,TGCACCGCGGAAGGGGGGAATGGCTACACCTTC
.,TRBD1,TRBV11-1,TRBJ2-1,CASSAWTGHNEQFF,TGTGCCAGCAGCGCCTGGACAGGGCACAATGAGCAGTTCTTC
.,.,TRBV19,TRBJ1-6,CASQDSYNSPLHF,TGTGCCAGTCAGGACTCCTATAATTCACCCCTCCACTTT
.,.,TRBV6-5,TRBJ1-1,CASHSGLWTEAFF,TGTGCCAGCCATTCGGGACTTTGGACTGAAGCTTTCTTT
.,.,TRBV29-1,TRBJ2-7,CSVEIPTGPVYF,TGCAGCGTTGAAATTCCCACAGGGCCCGTGTACTTC
once,TRBD1,TRBV12-3/TRBV12-4,TRBJ1-2,CASSFSGGGHTF,TGTGCCAGCAGTTTCTCAGGGGGCGGTCACACCTTC
.,.,TRBV12-5,TRBJ2-3,CASGLSGARTDTQYF,TGTGCTAGTGGTTTGTCGGGGGCCCGCACAGATACGCAGTATTTT
.,.,TRBV24-1,TRBJ2-1,CATSAATSGGRSYNEQFF,TGTGCCACCAGTGCCGCCACGTCGGGGGGCCGTTCCTACAATGAGCAGTTCTTC
.,TRBD1,TRBV20-1,TRBJ1-2,CSAGQERANYGYTF,TGCAGTGCTGGACAGGAGCGGGCTAACTATGGCTACACCTTC
.,.,TRBV19,TRBJ2-3,CASKTVSTDTQYF,TGTGCCAGTAAGACGGTTAGCACAGATACGCAGTATTTT
once,.,TRBV10-3,TRBJ1-1,CAISESGKLLNTEAFF,TGTGCCATCAGTGAGTCCGGCAAACTCTTGAACACTGAAGCTTTCTTT
.,.,TRBV5-1,TRBJ1-2,CASFQDSSGYTF,TGCGCCAGCTTCCAGGACAGCTCTGGCTACACCTTC
.,.,TRBV4-1,TRBJ1-1,CASSPQPWSTEAFF,TGCGCCAGCAGCCCTCAGCCATGGTCCACTGAAGCTTTCTTT
few,TRBD1,TRBV5-1,TRBJ2-3,CASSLGTGVTDTQYF,TGCGCCAGCAGCTTGGGGACAGGAGTCACAGATACGCAGTATTTT
.,.,TRBV3-1,TRBJ2-7,CASSQVTGVAYEQYF,TGTGCCAGCAGCCAAGTGACTGGGGTGGCCTACGAGCAGTACTTC
.,TRBD1,TRBV5-1,TRBJ2-3,CASSLTGQSDTQYF,TGCGCCAGCAGCCTGACAGGGCAATCAGATACGCAGTATTTT
.,.,TRBV12-3/TRBV12-4,TRBJ2-7,CASRPTSNSYEQYF,TGTGCCAGCAGACCGACAAGCAACTCCTACGAGCAGTACTTC
.,.,TRBV11-2,TRBJ2-4,CASSWGAKNIQYF,TGTGCCAGCAGCTGGGGCGCCAAAAACATTCAGTACTTC
.,TRBD1,TRBV7-9,TRBJ2-7,CAIGQGGYEQYF,TGTGCCATCGGACAGGGCGGGTACGAGCAGTACTTC
.,.,TRBV5-1,TRBJ1-5,CASSLDGRGEGQPQHF,TGCGCCAGCAGCTTGGACGGTCGGGGTGAGGGTCAGCCCCAGCATTTT
few,.,TRBV27,TRBJ2-7,CASSSLGGSSYEQYF,TGTGCCAGCAGTTCATTGGGGGGCAGCTCCTACGAGCAGTACTTC
.,TRBD1,TRBV10-3,TRBJ1-3,CAISEKDRGSGNTIYF,TGTGCCATCAGTGAGAAGGACAGGGGCTCTGGAAACACCATATATTTT
.,.,TRBV20-1,TRBJ1-4,CSASYRGREKLFF,TGCAGTGCTAGCTACCGGGGCAGAGAAAAACTGTTTTTT